Included here is one T cell receptor (beta chain) sequence, with context. V was pared by 1 base and J by 2 bases, with 6 bases between. The length of the CDR3 is 13 residues. Germline values: CDR1 MDHEN, CDR2 SYDVKM. The sample belongs to a study of T cell changes during pregnancy in multiple sclerosis. Data came from immunoSEQ multiplex PCR; TCRdb stores just in-frame clones and leaves some out. Of roughly 35,000 clones in the sample, 80% to 95% were seen once. The receptor's source is a female donor in good health, enrolled as a control in a pregnancy study. Sequences were derived from CD4+ T cells from peripheral blood mononuclear cells, sampled in the third trimester of pregnancy. V usage is TRBV28 and J usage is TRBJ2-7; tentative D call: TRBD1 (6 bases). The CDR3 is CASSLSGAYEQYF. The CDR3 bases are TGTGCCAGCAGTTTATCAGGGGCCTACGAGCAGTACTTC.